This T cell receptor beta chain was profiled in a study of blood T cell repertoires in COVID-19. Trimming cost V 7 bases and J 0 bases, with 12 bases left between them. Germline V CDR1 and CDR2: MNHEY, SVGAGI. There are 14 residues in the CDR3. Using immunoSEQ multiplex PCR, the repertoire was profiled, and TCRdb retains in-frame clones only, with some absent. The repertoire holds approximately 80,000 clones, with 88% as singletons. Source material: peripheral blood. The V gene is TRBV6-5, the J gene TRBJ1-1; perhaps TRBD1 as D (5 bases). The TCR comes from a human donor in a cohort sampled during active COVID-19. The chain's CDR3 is CASTQGVMNTEAFF. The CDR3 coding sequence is TGTGCCAGCACCCAAGGGGTCATGAACACTGAAGCTTTCTTT.